Here is one TCR beta chain with its context. Germline V gene sequence: CDR1 SGHAT, CDR2 FQNNGV. This CDR3 has 15 residues. V was pared by 5 bases and J by 0 bases, with 6 bases of the junction left unmatched. Primers for the PCR totalled 60 Vbeta and 13 Jbeta. Assay used: immunoSEQ multiplex PCR; TCRdb lists only in-frame clones, some missing. The sample lists approximately 180,000 clones, 80% occurring once. This sample was taken from a study of cytomegalovirus exposure and HLA in healthy donors. Across the study: In an earlier analysis, around 100 million unique TCR beta sequences were found from approximately 170 million T cells.

This chain joins TRBV11-2 and TRBJ1-2; 7 bases map to TRBD1. The receptor was derived from a woman aged 40 to 50 in good health and CMV-seronegative. Input material: PBMCs. The CDR3 coding sequence is TGTGCCAGCAGCCCGCGGACAGGCCCTAACTATGGCTACACCTTC. Translated: CASSPRTGPNYGYTF.